What follows describes a single T cell receptor (beta chain). The sample belongs to a study of blood T cell repertoires in COVID-19. The overall study: There were acute and convalescent COVID-19 samples, and they came from the United States, Italy and Spain. PBMCs, B-cell-depleted T cells, or T cells provided the cDNA or gDNA that made up the material.

The data were produced by immunoSEQ multiplex PCR, yet TCRdb's version contains in-frame clones alone and is incomplete. Of roughly 170,000 clones detected, 84% appear once; the ten largest clones hold around 7.6%. Looked up from germline, CDR1 is SQVTM and CDR2 is ANQGSEA. The V segment lost 7 bases and the J segment 5 bases; nucleotides outside the gene matches: 17. The CDR3 covers 16 residues. Sequenced sample: peripheral blood. This TCR came from a man aged 40-55 years who had recovered from COVID-19. The V gene is TRBV29-1, the J gene TRBJ2-7, with 10 bases identical to TRBD2. CDR3 sequence reads: CSAVPLEPSGSNEQYF. The DNA for the CDR3 is TGCAGCGCTGTCCCCCTCGAACCTAGCGGGAGCAACGAGCAGTACTTC.